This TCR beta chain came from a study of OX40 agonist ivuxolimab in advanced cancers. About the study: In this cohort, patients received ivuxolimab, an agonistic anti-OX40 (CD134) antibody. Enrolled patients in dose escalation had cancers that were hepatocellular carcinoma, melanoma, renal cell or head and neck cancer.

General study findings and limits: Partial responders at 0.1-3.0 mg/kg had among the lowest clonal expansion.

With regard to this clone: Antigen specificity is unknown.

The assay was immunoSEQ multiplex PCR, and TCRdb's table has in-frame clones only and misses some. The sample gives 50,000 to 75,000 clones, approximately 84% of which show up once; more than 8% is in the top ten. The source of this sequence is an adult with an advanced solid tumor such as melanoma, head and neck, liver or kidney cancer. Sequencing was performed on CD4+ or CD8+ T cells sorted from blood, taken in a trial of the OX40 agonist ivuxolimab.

The CDR3 nucleotides are TGTGCCAGCAGTGAGCCGGGACAGGGAAGTGAAAAACTGTTTTTT. Encoded protein: CASSEPGQGSEKLFF. The chain carries TRBV25-1 and TRBJ1-4; 9 nucleotides align to TRBD1. Trimming cost V 3 bases and J 7 bases; bases outside gene matches: 6. Germline assignment: CDR1 MGHDK and CDR2 SYGVNS. The CDR3 has 15 amino acids. The full variable domain, rest sourced from reference TRBV25-1 and TRBJ1-4, is EADIYQTPRYLVIGTGKKITLECSQTMGHDKMYWYQQDPGMELHLIHYSYGVNSTEKGDLSSESTVSRIRTEHFPLTLESARPSHTSQYLCASSEPGQGSEKLFFGSGTQLSVL.